The 31 T cell receptor beta chains reported below all come from one sample, sequenced in a study of T cells after yellow fever vaccination. Each CDR3 protein gets one entry after TCRdb re-called the 5' RACE reads with MiXCR. The sample includes 200,000 to 300,000 distinct CDR3 sequences, more than 3.5% of them seen just once. The sequencing here drew on PBMCs, taken 15 days after the yellow fever booster vaccination. These TCRs come from a man aged 18 to 30 who received the YFV17D yellow fever vaccine.

This clonotype was seen at least ten times. The chain recombines TRBV29-1 with TRBJ2-5, with a weak D call TRBD1 (6 bases). Germline V gene lookup returns CDR1 SQVTM and CDR2 ANQGSEA. The CDR3 is 14 residues long. Trimming pared 6 bases from V and 5 bases from J, leaving 19 bases between. The CDR3 DNA reads TGCAGCGTGAGGGTCTCCAGGGGCGTGGAGACCCAGTACTTC. Its translation: CSVRVSRGVETQYF.

This clonotype was recorded many times. This sequence joins TRBV7-2 and TRBJ2-2, with D possibly TRBD2 on 5 matching bases. V was clipped by 7 bases and J by 6 bases, with 15 bases between them. The CDR3 sequence is 14 residues long. Germline values: CDR1 SGHTA, CDR2 FQGNSA. This CDR3 is CASTLTRWAGELFF. CDR3 nucleotides: TGTGCCAGCACCCTAACTAGATGGGCCGGGGAGCTGTTTTTT.

This chain links TRBV4-3 with TRBJ2-1; weak D call: TRBD2 (6 bases). CDR3 size: 18 residues. Trimming took off 1 base at V and 8 bases at J, with 24 bases between the two ends. CDR1 LGHNA and CDR2 YSLEER come from the germline V gene. The CDR3 DNA follows: TGCGCCAGCAGCCAAGTTGACTGGATGCGGGGCGTCCGCCATGAGCAGTTCTTC. Its translation: CASSQVDWMRGVRHEQFF.

This clonotype was counted many times. The rearrangement joins TRBV5-4 to TRBJ1-2; D ambiguous. V dropped 4 bases and J dropped 4 bases, with 11 bases sitting between them. The CDR3 spans 13 residues. Germline V gene lookup returns CDR1 SGHNT and CDR2 YYREEE (reference sequence). In nucleotides, the CDR3 is TGTGCCAGCAGCCGGATAGGGCTCTATGGCTACACCTTC. Protein sequence: CASSRIGLYGYTF.

This clonotype was observed at least ten times. The chain employs TRBV3-1 and TRBJ1-1, with a weak D call TRBD1 (6 bases). Germline V gives CDR1 LGHDT, CDR2 YNNKEL (reference sequence). This CDR3 contains 16 residues. V lost 2 bases and J lost 5, with 18 bases in between. The CDR3 region is CASSQRGVVVDTEAFF. The CDR3 nucleotides are TGTGCCAGCAGCCAAAGGGGGGTCGTAGTGGATACTGAAGCTTTCTTT. The whole variable domain, filled in from reference TRBV3-1 and TRBJ1-1, reads DTAVSQTPKYLVTQMGNDKSIKCEQNLGHDTMYWYKQDSKKFLKIMFSYNNKELIINETVPNRFSPKSPDKAHLNLHINSLELGDSAVYFCASSQRGVVVDTEAFFGQGTRLTVV.

This clonotype was counted at least ten times. V usage is TRBV5-1 and J usage is TRBJ2-1; 8 positions match TRBD2. The CDR3 is 15 amino acids. Trimming removed 6 bases from V and 6 bases from J; junction bases left unmatched: 11. Germline-derived CDR1 and CDR2 are SGHRS and YFSETQ. CDR3 bases: TGCGCCAGCACCCCCTTAGCGGGGCCCGTCAATGAGCAGTTCTTC. Its protein product is CASTPLAGPVNEQFF.

There are many counts of this clonotype. The chain recombines TRBV5-5 with TRBJ2-7, with D uncertain. V lost 0 bases and J 5 bases, leaving 12 bases between the germline ends. This CDR3 contains 14 residues. Germline CDR1 reads SGHKS; CDR2 reads YYEKEE (reference sequence). DNA of the CDR3: TGTGCCAGCAGCTTGGACGTAGTCTTTCACGAGCAGTACGTC. Encoded protein: CASSLDVVFHEQYV.

This sequence joins TRBV7-9 and TRBJ2-6, with no clear D. V gave up 5 bases and J gave up 5 bases, with 16 bases separating them. The CDR3 extends over 16 amino acids. Germline lookup yields CDR1 SEHNR and CDR2 FQNEAQ (reference sequence). Here the CDR3 DNA reads TGTGCCAGCAGCCCTCAAGTTTGGGCCTGGGCCAACGTCCTGACTTTC. Its protein is CASSPQVWAWANVLTF.

This clonotype was seen many times. V and J are TRBV14 and TRBJ2-7, with D possibly matching TRBD2 (7 bases). Germline CDR1 is SGHDN and CDR2 is FVKESK. V shed 3 bases and J shed 3 bases, with 21 bases lying between them. This CDR3 is built from 17 residues. CDR3 in DNA: TGTGCCAGCAGCCAGAAAGGGATGAGGGGGGGAAGCTACGAGCAGTACTTC. Its protein is CASSQKGMRGGSYEQYF.

The sample holds many counts of this clonotype. The V call is TRBV7-6, the J call TRBJ2-5, with D possibly matching TRBD1 (5 bases). Germline CDR1 and CDR2: SGHVS and FNYEAQ. V dropped 4 bases and J dropped 5 bases, with 14 bases sitting between them. This CDR3 has 14 residues. The CDR3 region has the DNA TGTGCCAGCAGCTCTCGACCCAGGGTCGAGACCCAGTACTTC. Protein: CASSSRPRVETQYF.

This clonotype came up many times. This chain links TRBV5-1 with TRBJ2-2, with TRBD1 matching 9 bases. The CDR3 extends over 16 amino acids. Trimming took 0 bases from V and 4 from J; bases not matched to a gene: 4. The germline V gene encodes CDR1 SGHRS and CDR2 YFSETQ. This CDR3 is CASSLGQGVFTGELFF. Written as DNA, the CDR3 is TGCGCCAGCAGCTTGGGACAGGGGGTCTTCACCGGGGAGCTGTTTTTT.

This clonotype was recorded many times. The chain recombines TRBV10-3 with TRBJ2-3, with 10 positions matching TRBD1. The CDR3 runs 14 residues. In germline, CDR1 is ENHRY, CDR2 SYGVKD. J was trimmed by 4 bases and V by 7 bases; bases with no gene match: 5. CDR3 bases: TGTGCCATCAACGTCGGGACAGGGGCAGATACGCAGTATTTT. Translation gives CAINVGTGADTQYF.

Ten or more counts support this clonotype. The V call is TRBV7-8, the J call TRBJ2-3; D gene uncertain. CDR3 length: 12 amino acids. The germline V and J ends were trimmed by 7 bases and 5 bases, with 10 bases remaining between them. Germline CDR1 is SGHVS and CDR2 is FQNEAQ. The CDR3 DNA follows: TGTGCCAGCACCAGGCACCAAGATACGCAGTATTTT. It is translated as CASTRHQDTQYF.

This clonotype was seen ten or more times. The chain links TRBV10-3 to TRBJ2-7; no reliable D call. Trimming removed 4 bases at V and 6 bases at J, with 16 bases between. Germline CDR1 and CDR2: ENHRY and SYGVKD. The CDR3 covers 14 residues. This CDR3 reads CAISGPGAASEQYF. CDR3 DNA sequence: TGTGCCATCAGTGGTCCAGGTGCGGCCTCCGAGCAGTACTTC.

In this sample, this clonotype turned up many times. The chain is built from TRBV20-1 and TRBJ2-1; TRBD2 agrees at 7 bases. The trim removed 5 bases at V and 6 bases at J, leaving 4 bases unmatched. Germline CDR1 and CDR2: DFQATT and SNEGSKA (reference sequence). The CDR3 sequence is 12 residues long. The DNA of the CDR3 is TGCAGTGCTGAGTCGGGGGGCAATGAGCAGTTCTTC. This encodes CSAESGGNEQFF.

This clonotype was found many times. This rearrangement joins TRBV3-1 to TRBJ1-2; no clear D. The CDR3 covers 12 residues. CDR1 and CDR2 (germline): LGHDT, YNNKEL (reference sequence). The germline V and J ends were trimmed by 3 bases and 6 bases, with 8 bases remaining between them. In DNA form, the CDR3 reads TGTGCCAGCAGCCACACGGGTAATGGCTACACCTTC. Protein sequence: CASSHTGNGYTF.

This clonotype was counted at least ten times. The gene calls are TRBV19 and TRBJ1-5; tentatively, D is TRBD1 (6 bases). The ends were cut back, 6 bases at V and 2 bases at J, with 14 bases in the middle. In germline, CDR1 is LNHDA, CDR2 SQIVND (reference sequence). The CDR3 totals 15 residues. This CDR3 is CASRSRDNGNQPQHF. As DNA, the CDR3 is TGTGCCAGTAGGTCTCGGGACAATGGCAATCAGCCCCAGCATTTT.

This clonotype was seen many times. The rearrangement links TRBV20-1 to TRBJ2-1; 7 bases agree with TRBD2. The germline CDR1 and CDR2 sequences are DFQATT and SNEGSKA (reference sequence). J lost 8 bases, V lost 5 bases, and 18 bases had no gene match. This CDR3 is built from 16 residues. Here the CDR3 DNA reads TGCAGTGCTGGTCCGGGACTACCAACGCGCGACGATGAGCAGTTCTTC. It specifies CSAGPGLPTRDDEQFF.

This clonotype has ten or more counts. The rearrangement joins TRBV5-1 to TRBJ2-7; no reliable D call. Trimming removed 4 bases at V and 3 bases at J, with 29 bases between. Per the germline V gene, CDR1 is SGHRS and CDR2 is YFSETQ. The CDR3 covers 19 residues. CDR3 sequence (DNA): TGCGCCAGCAGCCCACTCCCGAACGAGTCGCGGAAGTTGTACTACGAGCAGTACGTC. Protein: CASSPLPNESRKLYYEQYV.

This clonotype was picked up many times. This sequence joins TRBV20-1 and TRBJ2-2, with unresolved D. The CDR3 has 14 residues. V lost 8 bases and J 0 bases, leaving 13 bases between the germline ends. The germline gives CDR1 DFQATT, CDR2 SNEGSKA (reference sequence). CDR3 sequence (DNA): TGCAGTATCCAAAGAGACCCGAACACCGGGGAGCTGTTTTTT. Encoded protein: CSIQRDPNTGELFF.

This clonotype was counted at least ten times. V is TRBV7-2 and J is TRBJ2-7, with 8 bases identical to TRBD2. With 5 bases clipped from V and 0 bases from J, the junction kept 15 bases outside the gene matches. Germline assignment: CDR1 SGHTA and CDR2 FQGNSA. CDR3 length: 18 residues. CDR3 in amino acids: CASSRFAGAGASSYEQYV. As DNA, the CDR3 is TGTGCCAGCAGCCGGTTCGCTGGAGCGGGGGCGAGCTCCTACGAGCAGTACGTC.

This clonotype was seen more than once but under ten times. The CDR3 loop is CASSKTGQALYEQYF. For the CDR3, the DNA is TGTGCCAGCAGCAAAACCGGACAGGCCCTCTACGAGCAGTACTTC. The chain joins TRBV7-6 to TRBJ2-7; 7 positions agree with TRBD1. CDR1 and CDR2 from the germline V gene are SGHVS and FNYEAQ. J gave up 3 bases and V 5 bases, and 10 bases lay outside the gene matches. This CDR3 is 15 amino acids long.

This clonotype has just a few counts. This sequence joins TRBV5-4 and TRBJ1-2; possible D gene TRBD1, 5 bases. Trimming took off 3 bases at V and 10 bases at J, with 10 bases between the two ends. The CDR3 runs to 11 residues. Per the germline V gene, CDR1 is SGHNT and CDR2 is YYREEE (reference sequence). The CDR3 nucleotides are TGTGCCAGCAGCTGGGGCAGGTCCTACACCTTC. The encoded protein is CASSWGRSYTF.

This clonotype was counted many times. The chain has TRBV2 and TRBJ2-3, with a weak D call TRBD1 (5 bases). CDR3 length: 14 amino acids. From germline, CDR1 is SNHLY and CDR2 FYNNEI. Trimming took 7 bases from V and 0 from J, leaving 11 bases between them. The CDR3 DNA reads TGTGCCAGCACGCAGGGTCCTAGCACAGATACGCAGTATTTT. This translates into CASTQGPSTDTQYF.

V gene TRBV7-2 combines with J gene TRBJ1-2; tentative D call: TRBD1 (6 bases). The CDR3 loop spans 14 amino acids. The germline V gene has CDR1 SGHTA and CDR2 FQGNSA. The ends were cut back, 5 bases at V and 1 base at J, with 11 bases in the middle. Here the CDR3 reads CASSRGHLNYGYTF. The CDR3 nucleotides read TGTGCCAGCAGCCGGGGACACCTTAACTATGGCTACACCTTC.

This clonotype was counted ten times or more. The DNA of the CDR3 is TGTGCCAGCAGCGGCCCCGGGACTAACCACGTCAATGAGCAGTTCTTC. Its protein product is CASSGPGTNHVNEQFF. V gene TRBV11-2 combines with J gene TRBJ2-1, with 7 bases identical to TRBD2. The V gene's germline CDR1 is SGHAT and CDR2 FQNNGV. The CDR3 consists of 16 residues. The V gene end was trimmed by 5 bases and the J gene end by 6 bases; junction bases not matched to a gene: 13.

This clonotype was detected ten times or more. V is TRBV5-1 and J is TRBJ1-1; a weak D match, TRBD1 (6 bases). Looked up from germline, CDR1 is SGHRS and CDR2 is YFSETQ. Trimming pared 0 bases from V and 9 bases from J, leaving 12 bases between. The CDR3 has 13 residues. CDR3 in amino acids: CASSLGTESKAFF. CDR3 sequence (DNA): TGCGCCAGCAGCTTGGGGACAGAAAGCAAAGCTTTCTTT.

This clonotype was recorded many times. This sequence joins TRBV6-6 and TRBJ2-7; D is unclear. Trimming took 4 bases from V and 0 from J, leaving 10 bases between them. The germline CDR1 and CDR2 sequences are MNHNY and SVGAGI (reference sequence). CDR3 size: 14 residues. CDR3 coding DNA: TGTGCCAGCAGTTTCGGTGTTAGCTCCTACGAGCAGTACTTC. It codes for CASSFGVSSYEQYF.

At least ten counts were recorded for this clonotype. The rearrangement joins TRBV7-2 to TRBJ2-7; possibly TRBD2 for D (6 bases). Trimming pared 1 base from V and 7 bases from J, leaving 14 bases between. The CDR3 runs 14 residues. Germline V gives CDR1 SGHTA, CDR2 FQGNSA. CDR3 protein: CASSLVAAGGEQYF. CDR3 sequence (DNA): TGTGCCAGCAGCTTAGTGGCAGCTGGAGGGGAGCAGTACTTC.

This clonotype was seen many times. The V gene is TRBV5-1, the J gene TRBJ1-5; 7 bases map to TRBD1. Unmatched junction bases numbered 5, after V lost 5 bases and J lost 3 bases. CDR3 length equals 14 residues. The germline V gene encodes CDR1 SGHRS and CDR2 YFSETQ. The CDR3 DNA sequence: TGCGCCAGCAGTACGACAGGGCTCAATCAGCCCCAGCATTTT. It yields the protein CASSTTGLNQPQHF. Full variable domain (remainder filled in from reference TRBV5-1 and TRBJ1-5): KAGVTQTPRYLIKTRGQQVTLSCSPISGHRSVSWYQQTPGQGLQFLFEYFSETQRNKGNFPGRFSGRQFSNSRSEMNVSTLELGDSALYLCASSTTGLNQPQHFGDGTRLSIL.

This clonotype was counted ten times or more. The gene calls are TRBV24-1 and TRBJ2-4, with D unresolved. This CDR3 has 12 amino acids. CDR1 is KGHDR, CDR2 SFDVKD, per germline. V was shortened by 9 bases and J by 6 bases, with 11 bases between the two germline ends. The CDR3 DNA is TGTGCCACCTTCTGGGCCCTAAACATTCAGTACTTC. Translated, it gives CATFWALNIQYF.